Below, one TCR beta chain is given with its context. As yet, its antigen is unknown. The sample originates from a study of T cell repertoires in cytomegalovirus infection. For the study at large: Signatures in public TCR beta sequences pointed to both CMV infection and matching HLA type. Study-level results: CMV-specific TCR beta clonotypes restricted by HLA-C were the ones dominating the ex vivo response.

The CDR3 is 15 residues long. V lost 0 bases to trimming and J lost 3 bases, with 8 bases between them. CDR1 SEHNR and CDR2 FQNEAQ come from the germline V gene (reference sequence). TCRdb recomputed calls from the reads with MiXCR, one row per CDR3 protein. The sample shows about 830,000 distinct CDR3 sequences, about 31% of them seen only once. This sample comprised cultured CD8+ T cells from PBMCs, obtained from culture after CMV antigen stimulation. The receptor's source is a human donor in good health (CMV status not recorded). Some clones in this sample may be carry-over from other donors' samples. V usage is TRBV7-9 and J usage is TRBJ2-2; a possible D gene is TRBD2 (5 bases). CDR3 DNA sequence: TGTGCCAGCAGCTTAGCCGGGATGGACACCGGGGAGCTGTTTTTT. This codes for CASSLAGMDTGELFF.